A single sample gave rise to the 20 T cell receptor beta chains below, sequenced in a study of PD-L1 blockade in urothelial cancer. Time point here: pretreatment peripheral blood. Sequencing used immunoSEQ multiplex PCR; TCRdb keeps in-frame clones, though not all of them. The table records 130,000 or so clones, about 88% of them present only once. The sample in question was PBMCs, obtained around atezolizumab (anti-PD-L1) treatment. Every receptor here comes from a man aged 45-65 years with urothelial cancer.

The CDR3 DNA follows: TGTGCCAGCAGCTTGGATAAGGGGGCGGGCGCCGGCTCACCCCTCCACTTT. Its protein is CASSLDKGAGAGSPLHF. The chain is built from TRBV5-4 and TRBJ1-6, with 7 bases that match TRBD1. The germline CDR1 and CDR2 sequences are SGHNT and YYREEE (reference sequence). The CDR3 contains 17 residues. V was clipped by 0 bases and J by 10 bases; unmatched bases: 13.

The CDR3: CASSVTQGHEQYF. DNA of the CDR3: TGTGCCAGCAGCGTCACGCAGGGCCACGAGCAGTACTTC. This sequence joins TRBV9 and TRBJ2-7; a weak D match, TRBD1 (5 bases). This CDR3 has 13 residues. Germline V gives CDR1 SGDLS, CDR2 YYNGEE. The V gene lost 2 bases and the J gene lost 5 bases, with 11 bases spanning the gap. The full variable domain, with the rest looked up from reference TRBV9 and TRBJ2-7, is DSGVTQTPKHLITATGQRVTLRCSPRSGDLSVYWYQQSLDQGLQFLIQYYNGEERAKGNILERFSAQQFPDLHSELNLSSLELGDSALYFCASSVTQGHEQYFGPGTRLTVT.

The rearrangement links TRBV9 to TRBJ2-5; 7 bases fit TRBD2. V gave up 3 bases and J gave up 5 bases; unmatched junction bases: 13. Germline V lookup: CDR1 SGDLS, CDR2 YYNGEE. The CDR3 has 16 amino acids. Here the CDR3 reads CASSASPGEGRETQYF. The CDR3 bases are TGTGCCAGCAGCGCCTCCCCGGGGGAGGGTCGGGAGACCCAGTACTTC.

The V call is TRBV10-3, the J call TRBJ2-3, with 10 nucleotides matching TRBD2. CDR1 and CDR2 (germline): ENHRY, SYGVKD. V trimming: 2 bases; J trimming: 1 base; junction bases outside the gene matches: 12. There are 19 residues in the CDR3. CDR3 DNA: TGTGCCATCAGTGAGATAAAGCGGGAGGGTCTCTCCCGCACAGATACGCAGTATTTT. Translating gives CAISEIKREGLSRTDTQYF.

The chain combines TRBV28 with TRBJ2-5; D is undetermined. The V gene's germline CDR1 is MDHEN and CDR2 SYDVKM. CDR3 length: 13 amino acids. Trimming shortened V by 7 bases and J by 5 bases, and 14 bases separated the two germline ends. This CDR3 is CASTSRVAETQYF. CDR3 in DNA: TGTGCCAGCACCTCTCGGGTTGCGGAGACCCAGTACTTC.

This clone was found a few times. The genes are TRBV6-1 and TRBJ1-2, with D possibly TRBD1 on 5 matching bases. Trimming took off 2 bases at V and 7 bases at J, with 11 bases between the two ends. This CDR3 has 13 residues. The germline V gene encodes CDR1 MNHNS and CDR2 SASEGT. The CDR3 reads CASSEFRAAGYTF. The CDR3 DNA follows: TGTGCCAGCAGTGAATTCAGGGCCGCTGGCTACACCTTC.

The chain couples TRBV5-5 to TRBJ2-7; 8 bases are a match to TRBD2. Trimming removed 2 bases from V and 3 bases from J; junction bases left unmatched: 19. The CDR3 consists of 19 residues. Per the germline V gene, CDR1 is SGHKS and CDR2 is YYEKEE (reference sequence). The CDR3 DNA is TGTGCCAGCAGCTTCGGGAGGCTAGCGGGTTTCCCCCGAAGCTACGAGCAGTACTTC. It codes for CASSFGRLAGFPRSYEQYF.

V gene TRBV27 combines with J gene TRBJ1-5; the D is unclear. This CDR3 region has 13 residues. In germline, CDR1 is MNHEY, CDR2 SMNVEV (reference sequence). Trimming cost V 2 bases and J 6 bases, with 8 bases left between them. This CDR3 reads CASSLTGSQPQHF. The DNA of the CDR3 is TGTGCCAGCAGTTTAACGGGGAGTCAGCCCCAGCATTTT.

A single count supports this clone. The chain has TRBV5-1 and TRBJ2-5, with TRBD1 matching over 8 bases. With V trimmed by 2 bases and J by 4 bases, 4 bases remained unmatched. This CDR3 contains 14 residues. The germline CDR1 and CDR2 sequences are SGHRS and YFSETQ. This chain's CDR3 is CASSLTGTGETQYF. DNA for the CDR3: TGCGCCAGCAGCTTAACCGGGACAGGAGAGACCCAGTACTTC. Together with reference TRBV5-1 and TRBJ2-5, the CDR3 gives the full variable domain: KAGVTQTPRYLIKTRGQQVTLSCSPISGHRSVSWYQQTPGQGLQFLFEYFSETQRNKGNFPGRFSGRQFSNSRSEMNVSTLELGDSALYLCASSLTGTGETQYFGPGTRLLVL.

In its sample, this clone was seen once. The chain employs TRBV5-4 and TRBJ2-3; D ambiguous. CDR1 SGHNT and CDR2 YYREEE come from the germline V gene (reference sequence). The CDR3 has 15 amino acids. V dropped 1 base and J dropped 2 bases, with 11 bases sitting between them. The CDR3 DNA follows: TGTGCCAGCAGCTTGACTAACCTGATCACAGATACGCAGTATTTT. Protein sequence: CASSLTNLITDTQYF.

The rearrangement uses TRBV21-1 and TRBJ2-6; TRBD2, the table's D call, lacks a check against the DNA. TRBV21-1 is given as a pseudogene. The CDR3 runs 19 residues. CDR3 DNA sequence: TGTGCCAGCAGCAAAGCTCACTCTTGCCGAGACTCTGGGGCCAACGTCCTGACTTTC. Translating it yields CASSKAHSCRDSGANVLTF.

The chain couples TRBV27 to TRBJ2-3; no firm D call. In germline, CDR1 is MNHEY, CDR2 SMNVEV (reference sequence). The CDR3 is 11 residues long. V dropped 3 bases and J dropped 5 bases, with 3 bases sitting between them. The CDR3 DNA follows: TGTGCCAGCAGTTTCTTAGATACGCAGTATTTT. It codes for CASSFLDTQYF.

This CDR3 is CASSLAMTSGGETQYF. CDR3 bases: TGTGCCAGCAGCTTGGCTATGACTAGCGGGGGAGAGACCCAGTACTTC. The V call is TRBV5-6, the J call TRBJ2-5, with TRBD2 matching 12 bases. This CDR3 comprises 16 residues. CDR1 and CDR2 from the germline V gene are SGHDT and YYEEEE. The trim removed 0 bases at V and 4 bases at J, leaving 4 bases unmatched.

J is TRBJ2-7 and V is TRBV14; the D gene is possibly TRBD2 (6 bases). Looked up from germline, CDR1 is SGHDN and CDR2 is FVKESK. Trimming took 3 bases from V and 3 from J, leaving 24 bases between them. The CDR3 consists of 18 residues. The DNA for the CDR3 is TGTGCCAGCAGCCACCGCGGGCTTTTGAAGGAGGGCCTCTACGAGCAGTACTTC. It yields the protein CASSHRGLLKEGLYEQYF.

The chain combines TRBV7-2 with TRBJ2-1; 9 positions match TRBD2. The V gene's germline CDR1 is SGHTA and CDR2 FQGNSA. This CDR3 has 11 amino acids. With 10 bases clipped from V and 13 bases from J, the junction kept 8 bases outside the gene matches. CDR3: CANTRGLAQFF. The CDR3, as DNA: TGTGCCAACACTAGGGGACTAGCCCAGTTCTTC.

This chain uses TRBV6-4 with TRBJ2-5; D gene uncertain. Germline V gene data show CDR1 as MRHNA and CDR2 as SNTAGT. There are 13 residues in the CDR3. Trimming removed 5 bases from V and 5 bases from J, with 12 bases in between. The CDR3 coding sequence is TGTGCCAGCAGTTTAAACTCCGGGGAGACCCAGTACTTC. Amino acids: CASSLNSGETQYF.

The V gene is TRBV6-6, the J gene TRBJ2-7; TRBD2 matches at 7 bases. V trimming: 5 bases; J trimming: 6 bases; junction bases outside the gene matches: 10. The CDR3 is made up of 14 amino acids. Looked up from germline, CDR1 is MNHNY and CDR2 is SVGAGI (reference sequence). CDR3 sequence (DNA): TGTGCCAGCAGTCTAGATGGGGGGGAGGTCGAGCAGTACTTC. Translated: CASSLDGGEVEQYF.

A few counts support this clone. The CDR3 sequence: CASSLSGAPAAYEQYF. CDR3 sequence (DNA): TGTGCCAGCAGCTTGTCAGGGGCCCCCGCCGCCTACGAGCAGTACTTC. The chain employs TRBV5-5 and TRBJ2-7; perhaps TRBD1 as D (6 bases). The CDR3 loop spans 16 amino acids. Germline CDR1 SGHKS, CDR2 YYEKEE (reference sequence). V was trimmed by 1 base and J by 2 bases, leaving 16 bases between them.

The V gene is TRBV5-4, the J gene TRBJ2-7, with 9 bases matching TRBD1. The J segment lost 2 bases and the V segment lost 7 bases, leaving 10 bases of the junction unmatched. The CDR3 has 15 residues. In germline, CDR1 is SGHNT, CDR2 YYREEE (reference sequence). The DNA for the CDR3 is TGTGCCAGCTCCGTACAGGGGGCGCGGCCCTACGAGCAGTACTTC. This codes for CASSVQGARPYEQYF.

The chain is built from TRBV5-6 and TRBJ2-2; perhaps TRBD2 as D (6 bases). The CDR3 is 17 residues long. Germline CDR1 reads SGHDT; CDR2 reads YYEEEE. V was pared by 0 bases and J by 6 bases, with 18 bases between. CDR3 nucleotide sequence: TGTGCCAGCAGCTTGGGGTACGGGAGAGGATTTTCCGGGGAGCTGTTTTTT. Amino acids: CASSLGYGRGFSGELFF.